The clone carrying this T cell receptor (beta chain) was counted between two and nine times. The PCR had 60 Vbeta and 13 Jbeta primers. TCRdb's copy holds only in-frame clones and misses some; the assay was immunoSEQ multiplex PCR. The sample records 95,000 to 150,000 clones, 65% to 80% being singletons. This sample was taken from a study of cytomegalovirus exposure and HLA in healthy donors. This clonotype was obtained from a woman in her 40s in good health and CMV-seropositive. Sequenced: PBMCs.

The CDR3 sequence is CASNKRDRDTDTQYF. The CDR3 DNA reads as TGTGCCAGCAACAAAAGGGACAGAGACACAGATACGCAGTATTTT. The chain is built from TRBV6-1 and TRBJ2-3, with 7 bases identical to TRBD1. In germline, CDR1 is MNHNS, CDR2 SASEGT. Trimming cost V 7 bases and J 2 bases; bases outside gene matches: 9. The CDR3 contains 15 residues.